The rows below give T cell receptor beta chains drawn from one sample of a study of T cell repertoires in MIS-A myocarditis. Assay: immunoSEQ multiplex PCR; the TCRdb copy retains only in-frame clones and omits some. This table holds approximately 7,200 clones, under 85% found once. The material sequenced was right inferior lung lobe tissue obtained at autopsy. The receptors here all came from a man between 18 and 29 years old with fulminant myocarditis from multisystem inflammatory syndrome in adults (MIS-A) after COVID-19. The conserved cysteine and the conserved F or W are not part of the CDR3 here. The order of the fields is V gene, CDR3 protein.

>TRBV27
ASSEGAGVAEVQEQF
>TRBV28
ASSLGGRNEQF
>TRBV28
ATERTSGFLYEQY
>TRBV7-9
ASSLDINEQY
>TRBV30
ASSPGTGVFEQY
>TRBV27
ASSLSPFTQPQH
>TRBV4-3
ASSQEGSSYEQY
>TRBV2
ASRKGKGGSNQPQH
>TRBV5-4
ASSSRDRGFNTQY
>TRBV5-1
ASGGGQLKETQY
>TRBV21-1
ASSKKPTGTGYNEQF
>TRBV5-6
ASSLVRGTGSRSTEAF
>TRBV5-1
ASSAGTGTRMNTEAF
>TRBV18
ASSPTKAADSPLH
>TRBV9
ASSAASGYTQY
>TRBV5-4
ASSLDAVPATEAF
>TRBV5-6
ASSSPMTGMDSPLH
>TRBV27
ASIGQGNYGYT
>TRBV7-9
ASSLGNSGTVNEKLF
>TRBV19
ASSITAGYYEQY
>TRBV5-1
ASSWLGGAQETQY
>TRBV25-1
ASSELTSGEEKLF
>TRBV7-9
AIMAVMNTEAF
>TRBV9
ASSIRSSKGTDTQY
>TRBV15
ATSLDRATNEKLF
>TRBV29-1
SVAPWDSYNEQF
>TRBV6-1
ASSEVGFMNTEAF
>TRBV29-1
SVETGASYGYT
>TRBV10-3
AISGRTGNTEAF
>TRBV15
ATSVLRGQPQH
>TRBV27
ASRGIATNEKLF
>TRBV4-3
ASSQGYRGSEVDLVILTEAF
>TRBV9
ASSDPRGANVLT
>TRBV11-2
ASSSQAQGVAF
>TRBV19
ASSRNRDRFRSPLH
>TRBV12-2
ASRPGQRPYEQY
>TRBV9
ASSPPQWGGYT
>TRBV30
AWSSAGYHEQY
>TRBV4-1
ASSPPVGGTNTEAF
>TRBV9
ASSAITRAIEAF
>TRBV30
AWSFGRGPYEQY
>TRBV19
ASSISAGGRGELF
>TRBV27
ASSPPGQGITEAF
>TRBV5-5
ASSSQGRGTEAF
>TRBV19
ASSEGPGGAYEQY
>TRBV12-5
ASGLTGRGEQY
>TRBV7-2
ASSLAASLSNEQF
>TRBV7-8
ASSQTGGRDQPQH
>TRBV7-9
AAREGSTDTQY
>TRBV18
ASSPTDTEAF
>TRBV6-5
ASSYNRDRGEKLF
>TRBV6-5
ASSYSSDQPQH
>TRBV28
ASSRFPGQKLNTEAF
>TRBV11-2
ASSTRTDTQY
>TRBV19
ASRRGTNSPLH
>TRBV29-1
SVRAGAREAF
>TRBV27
ASSPIKGQGVSEQF